A selection of T cell receptor beta chains follows, all from one sample in a study of T cells in Graves' hyperthyroidism and ophthalmopathy. TCRdb ran MiXCR on the multiplex PCR reads and lists one entry per CDR3 protein. The table has 150,000 to 200,000 distinct CDR3 sequences, more than 15% seen once; the top ten hold about 29%. Sequenced sample: blood. These receptors all stem from a woman between 45 and 65 years old with Graves' hyperthyroidism. Both conserved end residues are part of each CDR3. The order of the fields is CDR3 protein, CDR3 DNA, D gene, J gene, clone size, V gene. The D gene is left open where the match is weak. Some rows mark clone size as missing; the rest say once, few, many or name a class of expanded clone.

cdr3_aa: CASSLTPNRGGMNTEAFF
cdr3_nt: TGTGCCAGCAGCTTAACGCCGAACCGGGGGGGCATGAACACTGAAGCTTTCTTT
d_call: NA
j_call: TRBJ1-1
clone_size: many
v_call: TRBV7-3

cdr3_aa: CASSVTVDYEQYF
cdr3_nt: TGCGCCAGCAGCGTCACAGTAGACTACGAGCAGTACTTC
d_call: NA
j_call: TRBJ2-7
clone_size: many
v_call: TRBV5-1

cdr3_aa: CASTREGTSSGNTIYF
cdr3_nt: TGTGCCAGCACAAGGGAGGGAACATCCTCTGGAAACACCATATATTTT
d_call: NA
j_call: TRBJ1-3
clone_size: many
v_call: TRBV12-3/TRBV12-4

cdr3_aa: CASSWGTGNSQETQYF
cdr3_nt: TGCGCCAGCAGCTGGGGGACAGGGAACTCGCAAGAGACCCAGTACTTC
d_call: TRBD1
j_call: TRBJ2-5
clone_size: NA
v_call: TRBV5-1

cdr3_aa: CASSLLGAGVDEQFF
cdr3_nt: TGTGCCAGCAGTTTATTGGGGGCGGGGGTCGATGAGCAGTTCTTC
d_call: NA
j_call: TRBJ2-1
clone_size: many
v_call: TRBV12-3/TRBV12-4

cdr3_aa: CASSFTDPTYNEQFF
cdr3_nt: TGTGCCAGCAGCTTCACCGACCCAACATACAATGAGCAGTTCTTC
d_call: NA
j_call: TRBJ2-1
clone_size: many
v_call: TRBV11-2

cdr3_aa: CASSPESVPGTEAFF
cdr3_nt: TGTGCCAGCTCACCAGAAAGCGTTCCGGGGACTGAAGCTTTCTTT
d_call: NA
j_call: TRBJ1-1
clone_size: many
v_call: TRBV18

cdr3_aa: CSARSSSYNSPLHF
cdr3_nt: TGCAGTGCTAGAAGTAGCTCCTATAATTCACCCCTCCACTTT
d_call: NA
j_call: TRBJ1-6
clone_size: NA
v_call: TRBV20-1

cdr3_aa: CASSYSTGGEQYF
cdr3_nt: TGTGCCAGCAGTTACTCGACCGGGGGTGAGCAGTACTTC
d_call: NA
j_call: TRBJ2-7
clone_size: many
v_call: TRBV6-6

cdr3_aa: CASSPINRAGANNEQFF
cdr3_nt: TGTGCCAGCAGCCCAATAAACCGAGCGGGGGCAAACAATGAGCAGTTCTTC
d_call: TRBD2
j_call: TRBJ2-1
clone_size: many
v_call: TRBV7-8

cdr3_aa: CAIRQGLVTEAFF
cdr3_nt: TGTGCCATCAGGCAGGGGTTAGTCACTGAAGCTTTCTTT
d_call: NA
j_call: TRBJ1-1
clone_size: many
v_call: TRBV10-3

cdr3_aa: CASSLRAPEQYF
cdr3_nt: TGTGCCAGCAGTTTGAGGGCACCCGAGCAGTACTTC
d_call: NA
j_call: TRBJ2-7
clone_size: many
v_call: TRBV28

cdr3_aa: CSGTSGITDTQYF
cdr3_nt: TGCAGCGGGACTAGCGGTATCACAGATACGCAGTATTTT
d_call: TRBD2
j_call: TRBJ2-3
clone_size: many
v_call: TRBV29-1

cdr3_aa: CASRNGDYGYTF
cdr3_nt: TGTGCCAGCAGAAACGGAGACTATGGCTACACCTTC
d_call: NA
j_call: TRBJ1-2
clone_size: once
v_call: TRBV6-2/TRBV6-3

cdr3_aa: CASSRAGARGIYEQYF
cdr3_nt: TGTGCCAGCAGCAGAGCCGGGGCCCGAGGTATCTACGAGCAGTACTTC
d_call: NA
j_call: TRBJ2-7
clone_size: many
v_call: TRBV6-1

cdr3_aa: CASSADRVYGYTF
cdr3_nt: TGTGCCAGCAGTGCGGACAGGGTGTATGGCTACACCTTC
d_call: TRBD1
j_call: TRBJ1-2
clone_size: many
v_call: TRBV4-2

cdr3_aa: CASSYSRRGLTEAFF
cdr3_nt: TGTGCCAGCAGTTATTCCCGCAGGGGGCTTACTGAAGCTTTCTTT
d_call: TRBD1
j_call: TRBJ1-1
clone_size: NA
v_call: TRBV6-2/TRBV6-3

cdr3_aa: CASPGSSGNTIYF
cdr3_nt: TGTGCCAGTCCGGGATCCTCTGGAAACACCATATATTTT
d_call: NA
j_call: TRBJ1-3
clone_size: many
v_call: TRBV19

cdr3_aa: CASSPPSGGLDEQFF
cdr3_nt: TGCGCCAGCAGCCCACCTAGCGGGGGGTTGGATGAGCAGTTCTTC
d_call: TRBD2
j_call: TRBJ2-1
clone_size: once
v_call: TRBV5-1

cdr3_aa: CASSLAMGENTEAFF
cdr3_nt: TGCGCCAGCAGCTTGGCTATGGGGGAGAACACTGAAGCTTTCTTT
d_call: NA
j_call: TRBJ1-1
clone_size: many
v_call: TRBV5-1

cdr3_aa: CASSLVGLEGTDTQYF
cdr3_nt: TGTGCCAGCAGCTTAGTCGGTCTAGAAGGCACAGATACGCAGTATTTT
d_call: NA
j_call: TRBJ2-3
clone_size: many
v_call: TRBV7-8

cdr3_aa: CASSNPSFTDTQYF
cdr3_nt: TGTGCCAGCAGCAACCCGTCCTTCACAGATACGCAGTATTTT
d_call: NA
j_call: TRBJ2-3
clone_size: many
v_call: TRBV28

cdr3_aa: CASSSDGSSYNEQFF
cdr3_nt: TGTGCCAGCAGTTCGGACGGGAGCTCCTACAATGAGCAGTTCTTC
d_call: NA
j_call: TRBJ2-1
clone_size: many
v_call: TRBV12-3/TRBV12-4

cdr3_aa: CASRPETGEAFF
cdr3_nt: TGTGCCAGCAGGCCCGAGACAGGAGAAGCTTTCTTT
d_call: NA
j_call: TRBJ1-1
clone_size: NA
v_call: TRBV28

cdr3_aa: CASSLEVGRYEQFF
cdr3_nt: TGTGCCAGCAGCTTAGAGGTTGGGAGGTATGAGCAGTTCTTC
d_call: NA
j_call: TRBJ2-1
clone_size: many
v_call: TRBV11-2

cdr3_aa: CASSLNRVNTEAFF
cdr3_nt: TGTGCCAGCTCACTCAACAGGGTGAACACTGAAGCTTTCTTT
d_call: NA
j_call: TRBJ1-1
clone_size: many
v_call: TRBV18

cdr3_aa: CASSPQGSGGYTF
cdr3_nt: TGTGCCAGCAGCCCGCAGGGGAGTGGCGGCTACACCTTC
d_call: NA
j_call: TRBJ1-2
clone_size: many
v_call: TRBV7-3

cdr3_aa: CASMAGTQYF
cdr3_nt: TGTGCCAGCATGGCAGGTACGCAGTATTTT
d_call: NA
j_call: TRBJ2-3
clone_size: NA
v_call: TRBV6-1

cdr3_aa: CASSRSGNPSTDTQYF
cdr3_nt: TGTGCCAGCAGCCGTTCAGGGAATCCTAGCACAGATACGCAGTATTTT
d_call: NA
j_call: TRBJ2-3
clone_size: many
v_call: TRBV7-9

cdr3_aa: CSASLGAHTEAFF
cdr3_nt: TGCAGTGCTAGTTTGGGGGCCCACACTGAAGCTTTCTTT
d_call: NA
j_call: TRBJ1-1
clone_size: once
v_call: TRBV20-1

cdr3_aa: CASSQGGLAGPTYEQYF
cdr3_nt: TGTGCCAGCAGTCAAGGGGGGCTAGCGGGCCCAACCTACGAGCAGTACTTC
d_call: TRBD2
j_call: TRBJ2-7
clone_size: NA
v_call: TRBV28

cdr3_aa: CASSLESWGSPYTF
cdr3_nt: TGTGCCAGCAGCTTAGAATCGTGGGGGTCACCCTACACCTTC
d_call: NA
j_call: TRBJ1-2
clone_size: many
v_call: TRBV7-9